The sequence of this T cell receptor (beta chain) was determined in a study of blood T cell repertoires in COVID-19. About the research overall: Samples representing acute and convalescent COVID-19 were sourced from the United States, Italy and Spain.

The V end lost 5 bases, the J end lost 6 bases, and 19 bases lay between the germline ends. CDR3 length: 15 residues. Germline V gives CDR1 SEHNR, CDR2 FQNEAQ (reference sequence). Profiled with immunoSEQ multiplex PCR; TCRdb holds only in-frame clones, not every one. Of hundreds of thousands of clones listed, about 90% were seen once; the top ten hold 1.5% to 2%. This clonotype was sampled from a woman aged 18-29 years with acute COVID-19. V gene TRBV7-9 combines with J gene TRBJ1-1, with no clear D. The material sequenced was PBMCs or T cells enriched from blood (not recorded which). The CDR3 region is CASSHSAGFGPEAFF. CDR3 sequence (DNA): TGTGCCAGCAGCCACTCCGCGGGGTTCGGGCCTGAAGCTTTCTTT.